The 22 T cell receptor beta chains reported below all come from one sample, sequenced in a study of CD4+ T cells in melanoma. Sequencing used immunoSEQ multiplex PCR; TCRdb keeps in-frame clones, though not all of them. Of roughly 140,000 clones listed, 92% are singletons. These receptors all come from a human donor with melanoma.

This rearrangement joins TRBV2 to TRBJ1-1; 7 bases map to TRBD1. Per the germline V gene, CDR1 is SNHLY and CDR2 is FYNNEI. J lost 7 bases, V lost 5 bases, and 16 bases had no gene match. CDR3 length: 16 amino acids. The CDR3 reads CASSLRKQGSRVEAFF. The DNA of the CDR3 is TGTGCCAGCAGTCTTCGAAAACAGGGGTCTAGGGTTGAAGCTTTCTTT.

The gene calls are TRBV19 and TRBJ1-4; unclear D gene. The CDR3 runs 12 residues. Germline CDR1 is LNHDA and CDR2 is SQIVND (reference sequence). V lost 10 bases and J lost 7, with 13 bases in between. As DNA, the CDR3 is TGTGCCACCCGAACAGTTGGTGAAAAACTGTTTTTT. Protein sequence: CATRTVGEKLFF.

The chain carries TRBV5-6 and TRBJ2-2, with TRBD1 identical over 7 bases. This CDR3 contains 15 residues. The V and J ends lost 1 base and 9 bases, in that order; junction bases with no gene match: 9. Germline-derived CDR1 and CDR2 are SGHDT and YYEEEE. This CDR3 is CASSLNSGQARELFF. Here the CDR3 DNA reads TGTGCCAGCAGCTTGAATAGTGGACAGGCCCGGGAGCTGTTTTTT.

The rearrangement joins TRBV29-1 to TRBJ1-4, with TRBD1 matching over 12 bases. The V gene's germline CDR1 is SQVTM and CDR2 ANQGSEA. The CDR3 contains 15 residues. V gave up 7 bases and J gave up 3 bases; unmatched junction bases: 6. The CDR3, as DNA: TGCAGCGCTGGGGGACAGGGGGCCTCTAATGAAAAACTGTTTTTT. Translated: CSAGGQGASNEKLFF.

CDR3 sequence reads: CASSLGNDNSPLHF. DNA for the CDR3: TGTGCCAGCAGCTTGGGCAACGATAATTCACCCCTCCACTTT. The chain is built from TRBV7-3 and TRBJ1-6; no clear D. From germline, CDR1 is SGHTA and CDR2 FQGTGA. The CDR3 runs 14 residues. Trimming took off 3 bases at V and 5 bases at J, with 8 bases between the two ends. Complete variable domain (other parts from reference TRBV7-3 and TRBJ1-6): GAGVSQTPSNKVTEKGKYVELRCDPISGHTALYWYRQSLGQGPEFLIYFQGTGAADDSGLPNDRFFAVRPEGSVSTLKIQRTERGDSAVYLCASSLGNDNSPLHFGNGTRLTVT.

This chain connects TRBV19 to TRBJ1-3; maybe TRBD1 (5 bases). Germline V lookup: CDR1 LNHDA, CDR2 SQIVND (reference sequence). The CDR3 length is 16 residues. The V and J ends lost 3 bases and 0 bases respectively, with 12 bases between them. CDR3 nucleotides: TGTGCCAGTAGTATTGATGGGGGAATCTCTGGAAACACCATATATTTT. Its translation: CASSIDGGISGNTIYF. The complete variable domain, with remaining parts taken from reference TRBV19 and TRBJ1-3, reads DGGITQSPKYLFRKEGQNVTLSCEQNLNHDAMYWYRQDPGQGLRLIYYSQIVNDFQKGDIAEGYSVSREKKESFPLTVTSAQKNPTAFYLCASSIDGGISGNTIYFGEGSWLTVV.

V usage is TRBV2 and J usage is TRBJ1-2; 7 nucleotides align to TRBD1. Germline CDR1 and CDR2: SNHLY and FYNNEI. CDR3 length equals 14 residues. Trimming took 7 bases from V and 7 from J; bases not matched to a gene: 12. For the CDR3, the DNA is TGTGCCAGCAAATCGGAGACAGGGACACTTGGCTACACCTTC. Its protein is CASKSETGTLGYTF.

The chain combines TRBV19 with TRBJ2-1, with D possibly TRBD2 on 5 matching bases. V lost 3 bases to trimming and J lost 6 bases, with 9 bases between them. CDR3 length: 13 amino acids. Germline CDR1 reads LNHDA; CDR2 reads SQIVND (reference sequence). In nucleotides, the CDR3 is TGTGCCAGTAGTATTCTCCGGGGCAATGAGCAGTTCTTC. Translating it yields CASSILRGNEQFF.

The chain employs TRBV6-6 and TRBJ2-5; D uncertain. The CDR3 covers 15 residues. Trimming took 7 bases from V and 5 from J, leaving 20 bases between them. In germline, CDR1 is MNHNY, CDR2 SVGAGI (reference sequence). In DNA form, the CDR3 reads TGTGCCAGCACCCAGCTAGATTGGGGTCGGGAGACCCAGTACTTC. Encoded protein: CASTQLDWGRETQYF.

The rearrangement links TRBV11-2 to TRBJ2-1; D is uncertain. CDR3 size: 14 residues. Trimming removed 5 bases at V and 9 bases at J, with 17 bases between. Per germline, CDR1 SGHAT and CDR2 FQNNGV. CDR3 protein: CASSRPDATGEQFF. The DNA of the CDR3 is TGTGCCAGCAGCCGTCCGGACGCGACTGGTGAGCAGTTCTTC.

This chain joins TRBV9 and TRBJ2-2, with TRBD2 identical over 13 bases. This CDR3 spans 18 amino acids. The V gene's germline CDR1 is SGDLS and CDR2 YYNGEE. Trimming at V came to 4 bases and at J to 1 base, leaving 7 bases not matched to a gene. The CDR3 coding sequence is TGTGCCAGCAGCTCGGGACTAGCGGGGATCCTGAACACCGGGGAGCTGTTTTTT. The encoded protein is CASSSGLAGILNTGELFF. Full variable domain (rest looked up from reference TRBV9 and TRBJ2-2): DSGVTQTPKHLITATGQRVTLRCSPRSGDLSVYWYQQSLDQGLQFLIQYYNGEERAKGNILERFSAQQFPDLHSELNLSSLELGDSALYFCASSSGLAGILNTGELFFGEGSRLTVL.

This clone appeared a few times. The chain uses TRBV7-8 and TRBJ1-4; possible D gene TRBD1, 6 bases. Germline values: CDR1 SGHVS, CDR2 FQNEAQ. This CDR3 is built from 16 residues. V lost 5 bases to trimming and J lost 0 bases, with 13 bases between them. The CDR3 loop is CASSPPGQPTNEKLFF. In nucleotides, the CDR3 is TGTGCCAGCAGCCCACCTGGACAGCCAACTAATGAAAAACTGTTTTTT.

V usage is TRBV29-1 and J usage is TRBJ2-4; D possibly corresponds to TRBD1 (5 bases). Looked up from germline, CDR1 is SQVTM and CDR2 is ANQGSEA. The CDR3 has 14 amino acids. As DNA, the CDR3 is TGCAGTATGACGACAGCCGGAGATCGAAACATTCAGTACTTC. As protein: CSMTTAGDRNIQYF.

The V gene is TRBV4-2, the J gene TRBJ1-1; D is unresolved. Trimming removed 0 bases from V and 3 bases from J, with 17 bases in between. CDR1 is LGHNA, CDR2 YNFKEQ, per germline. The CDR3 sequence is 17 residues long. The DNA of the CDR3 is TGTGCCAGCAGCCAAGATAGTGGGCACACGCTTGACACTGAAGCTTTCTTT. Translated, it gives CASSQDSGHTLDTEAFF.

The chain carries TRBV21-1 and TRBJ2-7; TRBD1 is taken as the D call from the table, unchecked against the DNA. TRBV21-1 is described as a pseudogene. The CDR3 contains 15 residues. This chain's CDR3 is CASSKKRQEDYEQYF. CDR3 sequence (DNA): TGTGCCAGCAGCAAAAAGAGACAGGAAGACTACGAGCAGTACTTC.

CDR3 residues: CASSSTVTDTQYF. The DNA for the CDR3 is TGTGCCAGCTCGTCAACTGTCACAGATACGCAGTATTTT. The chain links TRBV18 to TRBJ2-3; D is undetermined. This CDR3 is 13 amino acids long. Trimming removed 6 bases from V and 2 bases from J, with 9 bases in between. Germline lookup yields CDR1 KGHSH and CDR2 LQKENI.

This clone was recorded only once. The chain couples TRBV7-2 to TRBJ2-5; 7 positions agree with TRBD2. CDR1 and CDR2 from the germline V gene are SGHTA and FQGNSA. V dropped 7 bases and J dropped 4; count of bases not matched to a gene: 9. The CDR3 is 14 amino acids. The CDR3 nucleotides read TGTGCCAGCAACTTTGGAGGGAGGGGAGAGACCCAGTACTTC. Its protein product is CASNFGGRGETQYF.

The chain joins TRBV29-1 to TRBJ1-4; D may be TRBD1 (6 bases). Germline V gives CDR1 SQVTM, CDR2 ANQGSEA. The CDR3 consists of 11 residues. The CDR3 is CSGAQGEKLFF. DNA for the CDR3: TGCAGTGGGGCCCAGGGGGAAAAACTGTTTTTT.

The CDR3 spells CASRDLPDRGPDTQYF. The CDR3 DNA follows: TGTGCCAGCAGGGATCTCCCGGACAGGGGCCCAGATACGCAGTATTTT. The J gene is TRBJ2-3, the V gene TRBV27; 9 nucleotides align to TRBD1. CDR1 is MNHEY, CDR2 SMNVEV, per germline (reference sequence). Trimming at V came to 6 bases and at J to 4 bases, leaving 11 bases not matched to a gene. The CDR3 is 16 residues long.

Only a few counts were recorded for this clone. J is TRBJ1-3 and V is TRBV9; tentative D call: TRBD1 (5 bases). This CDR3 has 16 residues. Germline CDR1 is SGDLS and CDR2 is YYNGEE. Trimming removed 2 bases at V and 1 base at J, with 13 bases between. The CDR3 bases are TGTGCCAGCAGCGTGGAGCCTGGGGGATCTGGAAACACCATATATTTT. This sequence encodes CASSVEPGGSGNTIYF.

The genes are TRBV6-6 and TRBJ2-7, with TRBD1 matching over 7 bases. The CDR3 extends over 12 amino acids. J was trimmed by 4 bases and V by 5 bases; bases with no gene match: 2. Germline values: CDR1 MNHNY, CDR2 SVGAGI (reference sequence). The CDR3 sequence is CASSTGVYEQYF. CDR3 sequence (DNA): TGTGCCAGCAGTACAGGGGTTTACGAGCAGTACTTC.

In nucleotides, the CDR3 is TGTGCCAGCTCACCAGGGACAGGGAGTGGAGAGACCCAGTACTTC. Its protein product is CASSPGTGSGETQYF. This chain joins TRBV18 and TRBJ2-5; 9 bases align to TRBD1. The ends lost 2 bases at V and 4 bases at J; junction bases unmatched: 5. Germline assignment: CDR1 KGHSH and CDR2 LQKENI. The CDR3 covers 15 residues.